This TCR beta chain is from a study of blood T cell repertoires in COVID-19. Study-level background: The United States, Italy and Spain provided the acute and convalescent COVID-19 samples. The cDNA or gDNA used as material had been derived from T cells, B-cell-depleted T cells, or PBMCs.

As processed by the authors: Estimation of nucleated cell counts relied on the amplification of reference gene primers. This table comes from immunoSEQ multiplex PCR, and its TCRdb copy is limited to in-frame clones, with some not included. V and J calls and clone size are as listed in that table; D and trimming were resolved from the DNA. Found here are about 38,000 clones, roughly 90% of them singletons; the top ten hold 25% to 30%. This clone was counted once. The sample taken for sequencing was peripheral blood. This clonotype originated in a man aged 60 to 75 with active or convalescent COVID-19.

This chain's CDR3 is CASTGANYNEQFF. The CDR3 nucleotides read TGTGCCAGTACCGGAGCTAACTACAATGAGCAGTTCTTC. The rearrangement uses TRBV19 and TRBJ2-1, with unresolved D. The germline CDR1 and CDR2 sequences are LNHDA and SQIVND (reference sequence). The CDR3 runs 13 residues. V lost 7 bases, J lost 3 bases, and 10 bases lay in between.